The clone carrying this T cell receptor (beta chain) has a count of ten or more. Its matching antigen is unknown. Time point meaning: newly diagnosed GD, antithyroid drugs for less than 3 months. PBMC-extracted RNA yielded the TCR library. This sample was included in a study of regulatory T cells in long-lasting Graves disease. Per the germline V gene, CDR1 is KGHSH and CDR2 is LQKENI. This CDR3 is 15 amino acids long. Deletions cut 6 bases from V and 6 bases from J, with 15 bases between. General study points: When disease was persistent, TRBV28, TRBJ1-2 and TRBJ2-5 were the favored segments.

CDR3-region Arm-PCR and iRepertoire HTBI primers produced the TCR beta libraries. Original analysis: Among the samples, under 70 TRBV and more than twelve TRBJ segments were identified. TCRdb redid the calling of the multiplex PCR reads with MiXCR, one entry per CDR3 protein. What appears here as the V and J calls and clone size reflects TCRdb's work, not the paper's. The table records some 220,000 distinct CDR3 sequences, around 19% of them present only once. These same records also appear under a second study, on T cells in Graves' hyperthyroidism and ophthalmopathy.

V usage is TRBV18 and J usage is TRBJ1-6; perhaps TRBD1 as D (5 bases). The sequence derives from a woman in her twenties or thirties with Graves disease. The source material was peripheral blood mononuclear cells (PBMCs), sampled at new diagnosis, from a patient treated with antithyroid drugs. For the CDR3, the DNA is TGTGCCAGCTCCCTAGGTACAGGCGCTAATTCACCCCTCCACTTT. The encoded protein is CASSLGTGANSPLHF.